A selection of T cell receptor beta chains follows, all from one sample in a study of blood T cells in healthy people across ages. TCRdb redid the calling of the 5' RACE reads with MiXCR, one entry per CDR3 protein. There are 800,000 or so distinct CDR3 sequences in the sample; roughly 25% occur only once, and 3% to 4.5% lies in the top ten. The same sample was also used in a study of T cells of mothers and their children.

The sample taken for sequencing was blood. These receptors were taken from a boy aged 5-17 years in good health. CDR3s include the opening cysteine and the closing phenylalanine or tryptophan. A D gene is named only where the DNA matches it firmly. Part of the rows lack a size; the others show once, few, many or a class for expanded clones.

>TRBV20-1|.|TRBJ2-1|TRBD2
CSARGITSGGALTYNEQFF
TGCAGTGCTAGAGGGATCACTAGCGGGGGGGCCCTTACCTACAATGAGCAGTTCTTC
>TRBV29-1|.|TRBJ2-3|.
CSVEKENTDTQYF
TGCAGCGTTGAAAAGGAGAACACAGATACGCAGTATTTT
>TRBV20-1|few|TRBJ2-3|.
CSARRLRTDTQYF
TGCAGTGCTAGACGCCTCCGCACAGATACGCAGTATTTT
>TRBV29-1|few|TRBJ2-1|TRBD2
CSVEGLWGPGLAGVRFYEQFF
TGCAGCGTTGAAGGTCTGTGGGGGCCGGGACTAGCGGGAGTACGGTTCTATGAGCAGTTCTTC
>TRBV4-1|few|TRBJ2-7|.
CASSQAREQYF
TGCGCCAGCAGCCAAGCTCGCGAGCAGTACTTC
>TRBV20-1|.|TRBJ2-5|.
CSARDLFGIKTQYF
TGCAGTGCTAGAGATCTCTTCGGGATCAAGACCCAGTACTTC
>TRBV20-1|.|TRBJ2-1|TRBD1
CSVTTGAFNEQFF
TGCAGTGTTACGACAGGGGCCTTCAATGAGCAGTTCTTC
>TRBV7-2|few|TRBJ2-7|.
CASSSGGRGYEQYF
TGTGCCAGCAGCTCCGGGGGGCGGGGCTACGAGCAGTACTTC
>TRBV29-1|few|TRBJ2-7|.
CSVLAGQYYEQYF
TGCAGCGTTTTGGCGGGACAGTACTACGAGCAGTACTTC
>TRBV4-3|few|TRBJ2-3|TRBD2
CASSQGTSGSPFTDTQYF
TGCGCCAGCAGCCAAGGGACTAGCGGGAGCCCTTTCACAGATACGCAGTATTTT
>TRBV6-2/TRBV6-3|.|TRBJ1-5|.
CASSPGTYQPQHF
TGCGCCAGCAGCCCTGGGACATACCAGCCCCAGCATTTT
>TRBV9|few|TRBJ1-1|.
CASSVFLGDQAFF
TGTGCCAGCAGCGTATTCCTAGGCGATCAAGCTTTCTTT
>TRBV4-3|.|TRBJ2-1|TRBD2
CASSQDRRGAYNEQFF
TGCGCCAGCAGCCAAGATAGGCGGGGGGCGTACAATGAGCAGTTCTTC
>TRBV6-2/TRBV6-3|.|TRBJ1-6|TRBD1
CASSDRAARNSPLHF
TGTGCCAGCAGCGACAGGGCGGCAAGGAATTCACCCCTCCACTTT
>TRBV29-1|few|TRBJ2-1|TRBD2
CSVEGLADLSGGQFF
TGCAGCGTTGAGGGGCTAGCGGACCTCTCCGGGGGGCAGTTCTTC
>TRBV20-1|.|TRBJ2-6|.
CSAREGRAGANVLTF
TGCAGTGCTAGAGAGGGCAGGGCCGGGGCCAACGTCCTGACTTTC
>TRBV28|.|TRBJ2-5|TRBD2
CDSSSVAGVETQYF
TGTGACAGCAGTTCCGTAGCGGGAGTGGAGACCCAGTACTTC
>TRBV4-1|few|TRBJ1-4|.
CASSQEGRGEKLFF
TGCGCCAGCAGCCAAGAAGGTCGGGGGGAAAAACTGTTTTTT
>TRBV7-2|.|TRBJ2-5|TRBD2
CASSFGLAGGFLETQYF
TGTGCCAGCAGCTTCGGACTAGCGGGGGGATTCTTAGAGACCCAGTACTTC
>TRBV20-1|.|TRBJ2-1|TRBD2
CSAGSGGAYNEQFF
TGCAGTGCTGGGAGCGGGGGGGCTTACAATGAGCAGTTCTTC
>TRBV9|.|TRBJ2-4|.
CASSGGGDRNIQYF
TGTGCCAGCAGCGGAGGCGGGGATCGGAACATTCAGTACTTC
>TRBV7-6|.|TRBJ2-2|.
CASSLGAADTGELFF
TGTGCCAGCAGCTTAGGGGCGGCGGACACCGGGGAGCTGTTTTTT
>TRBV12-3/TRBV12-4|.|TRBJ2-5|TRBD1
CASSPDRGKETQYF
TGTGCCAGTAGTCCGGACAGGGGGAAAGAGACCCAGTACTTC
>TRBV28|few|TRBJ1-5|.
CASSLAGQNQPQHF
TGTGCCAGCAGTTTAGCGGGACAAAATCAGCCCCAGCATTTT
>TRBV18|few|TRBJ1-1|.
CASSPAWMNTEAFF
TGTGCCAGCTCACCGGCGTGGATGAACACTGAAGCTTTCTTT
>TRBV10-2|.|TRBJ2-1|.
CATNGAVDEQFF
TGCGCCACCAACGGGGCAGTCGATGAGCAGTTCTTC
>TRBV28|.|TRBJ2-1|.
CASSFLGGDEQFF
TGTGCCAGCAGTTTCTTAGGAGGGGATGAGCAGTTCTTC
>TRBV3-1|.|TRBJ2-7|.
CASSQVVAPWFGEQYF
TGTGCCAGCAGCCAAGTGGTCGCGCCCTGGTTTGGCGAGCAGTACTTC